This T cell receptor beta chain was recovered during a study of T cell responses to AZD1222 COVID-19 vaccine (dated by TCRdb to the early 2020s). Study-level background: TCR sequencing was performed for about 240 trial participants, of whom 200 to 210 were given two doses of AZD1222 and 26 were given two doses of MenACWY control vaccine. Enrollment into the trials was organized by age into subgroups of 18-55, 56-69 and 70-plus years, and those subgroups contained roughly 140, 27 and 60 TCR-sequenced participants, respectively.

The label giving this sample's time point can be read as: about 28 days (+/-7) after the second vaccine dose. AZD1222 recipients with second doses at about 4 weeks or about 12 weeks were pooled, because spike-specific TCR depth and breadth did not differ between schedules. The vaccinee samples were drawn from two UK trials, COV001 and COV002, one of which was a single-blind randomized controlled phase 2/3 trial testing AZD1222 (ChAdOx1 nCoV-19) in healthy adults. For TCRbeta chain sequencing, PBMC samples were collected from trial participants at day 0 and at day 28 after the second dose. The CDR3 regions of human TCRbeta chains were analyzed by immunosequencing. Regarding the original processing steps: TCRs in the repertoires were compared against a reference library of SARS-CoV-2-specific TCRs that had been generated with the MIRA antigen-specificity platform. Breadth was defined as the fraction of unique TCRs that were SARS-CoV-2-associated. Depth was defined as the fraction of total T cells that were SARS-CoV-2-associated. Using the MIRA data, each spike-specific TCR was mapped to the spike region that the TCR reacts to and placed in a CD4 or CD8 class. Log10-transformed breadth and depth values were compared by one-way ANOVA with Sidak's multiple comparisons tests. The source is immuneACCESS, and TCRdb retained only in-frame sequences with V and J called. Part of the clones is not carried over; for the studies checked, unresolved V genes explain less than half of this, and the remainder is unexplained. The DNA gave D and trimming, while V, J and clone size come from that table. Counted in this sample were 150,000 or so clones; roughly 88% of them appeared once. Of the sample, around 0.99% is held by the ten largest clones.

On the study overall, not on this receptor specifically: The 56-69-year group was small, and its depth increase did not reach significance, likely because of low power. Reportedly, almost half of the unique spike-specific TCRs recognized epitopes lying outside the regions that are mutated in the B.1.351 and B.1.1.7 variants. Spike-specific TCR breadth and depth rose significantly after two AZD1222 doses compared with day 0 and with MenACWY recipients. Only five or six AZD1222 recipients were SARS-CoV-2 seropositive at baseline, limiting conclusions about previously exposed vaccinees. Participants were mostly white British and included more females than males, and it was suggested by the authors that clonal diversity may have been underestimated. Vaccine-associated CD4 TCRs spanned the whole spike protein, with dominant responses in regions 160-218 and 743-854. No day 14 peak-response samples were available, so repertoires were characterized only after the peak T cell response.

CDR1 and CDR2 are drawn from the germline V gene: SNHLY, FYNNEI. There are 13 amino acids in the CDR3, from cysteine to phenylalanine inclusive. Only the CDR3 DNA is retained, 39 bases long and in frame from the first base. V loses 8 bases of germline sequence and J loses 1 base, and the interval between the two ends is 11 bases. On this clone: No antigen is known for it. It has no much larger one-base neighbor in the sample; base qualities were not kept.

The receptor comes from an adult who received the AZD1222 COVID-19 vaccine. This chain is built from TRBV2 and TRBJ1-1, with no confidently assigned D gene. The sequences come from peripheral blood, collected 28 days after the second AZD1222 dose. The CDR3 protein sequence reads: CASGLGRNTEAFF. At the DNA level, the sequence is TGTGCCAGCGGGTTAGGACGGAACACTGAAGCTTTCTTT.